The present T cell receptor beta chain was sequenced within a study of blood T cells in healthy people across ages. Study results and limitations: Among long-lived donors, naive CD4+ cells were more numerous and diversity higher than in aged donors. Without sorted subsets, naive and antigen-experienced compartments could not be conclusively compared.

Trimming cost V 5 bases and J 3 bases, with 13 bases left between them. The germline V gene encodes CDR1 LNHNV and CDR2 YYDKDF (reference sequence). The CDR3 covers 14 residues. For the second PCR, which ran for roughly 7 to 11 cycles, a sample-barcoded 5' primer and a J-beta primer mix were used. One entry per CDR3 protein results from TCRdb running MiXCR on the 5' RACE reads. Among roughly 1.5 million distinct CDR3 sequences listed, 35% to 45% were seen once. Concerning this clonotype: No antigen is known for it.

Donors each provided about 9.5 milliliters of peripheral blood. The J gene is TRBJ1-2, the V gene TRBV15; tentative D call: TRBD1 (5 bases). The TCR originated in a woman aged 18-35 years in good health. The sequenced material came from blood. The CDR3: CATSRDLGHYGYTF. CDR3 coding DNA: TGTGCCACCAGCCGGGACCTAGGGCACTATGGCTACACCTTC.